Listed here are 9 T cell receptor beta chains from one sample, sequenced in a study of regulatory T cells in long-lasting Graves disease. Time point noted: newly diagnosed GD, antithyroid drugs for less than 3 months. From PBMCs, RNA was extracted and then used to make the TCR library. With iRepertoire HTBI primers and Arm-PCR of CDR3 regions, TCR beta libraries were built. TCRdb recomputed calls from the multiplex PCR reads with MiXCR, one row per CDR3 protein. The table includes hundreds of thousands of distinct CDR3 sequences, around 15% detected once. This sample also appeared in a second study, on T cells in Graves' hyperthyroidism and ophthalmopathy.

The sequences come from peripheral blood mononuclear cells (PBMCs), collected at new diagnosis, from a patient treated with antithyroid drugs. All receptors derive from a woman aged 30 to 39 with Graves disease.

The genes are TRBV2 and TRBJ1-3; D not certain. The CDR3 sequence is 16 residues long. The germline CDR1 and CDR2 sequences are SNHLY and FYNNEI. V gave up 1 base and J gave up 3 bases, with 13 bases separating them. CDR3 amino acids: CASSEGSGLGGNTIYF. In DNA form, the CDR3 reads TGTGCCAGCAGTGAAGGTTCAGGATTAGGTGGAAACACCATATATTTT.

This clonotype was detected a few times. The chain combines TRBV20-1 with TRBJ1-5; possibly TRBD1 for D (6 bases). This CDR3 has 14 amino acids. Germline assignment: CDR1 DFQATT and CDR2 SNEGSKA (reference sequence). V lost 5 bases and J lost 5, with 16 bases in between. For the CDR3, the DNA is TGCAGTGCTGCAGTCGGACAGCAGGATCAGCCCCAGCATTTT. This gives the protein CSAAVGQQDQPQHF.

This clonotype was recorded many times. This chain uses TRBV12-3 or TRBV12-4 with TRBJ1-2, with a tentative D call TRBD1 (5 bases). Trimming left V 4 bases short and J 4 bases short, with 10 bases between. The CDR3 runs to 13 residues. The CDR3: CASSSQEFYGYTF. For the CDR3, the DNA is TGTGCCAGCAGTTCACAGGAGTTCTATGGCTACACCTTC.

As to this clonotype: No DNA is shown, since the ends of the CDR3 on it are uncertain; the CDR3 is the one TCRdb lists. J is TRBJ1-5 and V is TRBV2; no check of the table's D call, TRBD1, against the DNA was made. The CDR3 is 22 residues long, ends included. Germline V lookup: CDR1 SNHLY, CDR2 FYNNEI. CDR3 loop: CASSYGTGRYEQYFGPGQPQHF.

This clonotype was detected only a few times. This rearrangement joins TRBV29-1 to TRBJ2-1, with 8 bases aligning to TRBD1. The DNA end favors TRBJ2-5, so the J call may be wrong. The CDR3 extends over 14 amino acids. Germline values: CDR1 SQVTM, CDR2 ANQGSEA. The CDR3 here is CSVSFQGAWETQYF. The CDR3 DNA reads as TGCAGCGTGTCCTTTCAGGGGGCGTGGGAGACCCAGTACTTC.

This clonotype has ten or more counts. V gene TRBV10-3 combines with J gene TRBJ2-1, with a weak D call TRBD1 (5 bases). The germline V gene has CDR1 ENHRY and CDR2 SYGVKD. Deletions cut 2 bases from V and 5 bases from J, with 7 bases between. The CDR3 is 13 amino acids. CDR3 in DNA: TGTGCCATCAGTGAGCGCAGGGACAATGAGCAGTTCTTC. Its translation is CAISERRDNEQFF.

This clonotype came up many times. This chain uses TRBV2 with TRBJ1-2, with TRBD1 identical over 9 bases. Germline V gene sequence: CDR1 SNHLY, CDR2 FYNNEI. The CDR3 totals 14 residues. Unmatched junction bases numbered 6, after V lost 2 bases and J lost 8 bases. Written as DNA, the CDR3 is TGTGCCAGCAGTGAATCCCCAACAGGGGGCGGCTACACCTTC. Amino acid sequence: CASSESPTGGGYTF.

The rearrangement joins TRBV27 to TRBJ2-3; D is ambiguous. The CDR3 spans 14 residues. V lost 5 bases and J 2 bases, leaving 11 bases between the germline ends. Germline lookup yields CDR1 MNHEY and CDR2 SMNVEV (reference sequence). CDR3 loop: CASSLNSYTDTQYF. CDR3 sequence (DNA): TGTGCCAGCAGTCTTAATAGTTACACAGATACGCAGTATTTT.

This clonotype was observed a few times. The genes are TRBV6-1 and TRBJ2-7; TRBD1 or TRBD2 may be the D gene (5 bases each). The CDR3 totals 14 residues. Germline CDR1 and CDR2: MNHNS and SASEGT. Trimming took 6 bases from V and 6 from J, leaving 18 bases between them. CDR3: CASSSGTKKGEQYF. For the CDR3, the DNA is TGTGCCAGCAGCTCCGGGACCAAGAAAGGCGAGCAGTACTTC.